This TCR beta chain comes out of a study of blood T cell repertoires in COVID-19. Study context: The samples span acute and convalescent COVID-19 from the United States, Italy and Spain. Sources were T cells, B-cell-depleted T cells, or PBMCs; the material itself was cDNA or gDNA.

Per the study methods: It was from reference gene primer amplification that nucleated cell counts were estimated. Method: immunoSEQ multiplex PCR; TCRdb's copy keeps in-frame clones and lacks some. V and J calls and clone size are copied from that table; D and trimming were computed from the DNA. The top ten hold around 6.9% of the sample, which has 150,000 to 200,000 clones, under 90% seen once. This CDR3 region has 15 residues. Per germline, CDR1 MNHNS and CDR2 SASEGT. V lost 0 bases and J 8 bases, leaving 14 bases between the germline ends. The material sequenced was peripheral blood. The source of this sequence is a man in his sixties with acute or convalescent COVID-19. The chain is built from TRBV6-1 and TRBJ2-1; D possibly corresponds to TRBD1 (6 bases). CDR3: CASSEAQGQYHEQFF. CDR3 nucleotides: TGTGCCAGCAGTGAAGCCCAGGGGCAGTACCATGAGCAGTTCTTC.